The rows below give T cell receptor beta chains drawn from one sample of a study of blood T cell repertoires in COVID-19. Some clones are missing from TCRdb's copy, which holds only in-frame ones; the method was immunoSEQ multiplex PCR. The repertoire holds 150,000 to 200,000 clones, with around 80% as singletons. The sequenced material came from PBMCs or T cells enriched from blood (not recorded which). These receptors were obtained from a man aged 40-49 years who had recovered from COVID-19. Each CDR3 is given with its conserved first and last residue. Fields, in order: D gene, clone size, V gene, J gene, CDR3 DNA, CDR3 protein. D genes are given only for firm matches. Part of the rows lack a size; the others show once, few, many or a class for expanded clones.

TRBD1,NA,TRBV10-3,TRBJ1-2,TGTGCCATCAGCCCAGGGACAGGAGTTAACTATGGCTACACCTTC,CAISPGTGVNYGYTF
NA,NA,TRBV19,TRBJ1-6,TGTGCCAGTAGTATCCCCACCCGGACTAACAGGAATTCACCCCTCCACTTT,CASSIPTRTNRNSPLHF
TRBD2,NA,TRBV5-3,TRBJ2-3,TGTGCCAGAAGCTTGCTCGGGGCGGGGGGATCCGAGACAGATACGCAGTATTTT,CARSLLGAGGSETDTQYF
NA,NA,TRBV21-1,TRBJ2-1,TGTGCCAGCAGCCGGGAAACATCGGGCAAGTTCTTC,CASSRETSGKFF
TRBD1,NA,TRBV2,TRBJ2-3,TGTGCCAGCAGGGTGACAGGGTCAGATACGCAGTATTTT,CASRVTGSDTQYF
NA,NA,TRBV7-3,TRBJ1-2,TGTGCCAGCAGCTTAGTACATTATGGCTACACCTTC,CASSLVHYGYTF
TRBD2,NA,TRBV2,TRBJ2-1,TGTGCCAGCTTATCTAGCGGTTCCTACAATGAGCAGTTCTTC,CASLSSGSYNEQFF
NA,NA,TRBV19,TRBJ2-6,TGTGCCAGTATCCAATCCGGGACACCCTCTGGGGCCAACGTCCTGACTTTC,CASIQSGTPSGANVLTF
NA,few,TRBV15,TRBJ2-1,TGTGCCACCAGCAGAGATCACCCCGGATCGGACACCTACAATGAGCAGTTCTTC,CATSRDHPGSDTYNEQFF
TRBD2,few,TRBV5-1,TRBJ2-3,TGCGCCAGCAGCCTAGCGGGGGTTAGCACAGATACGCAGTATTTT,CASSLAGVSTDTQYF
NA,NA,TRBV4-2,TRBJ1-5,TGTGCCAGCAGCCAAGATACGGCGCGCCAACCTTATAAACAGCAGCCCCAGCATTTT,CASSQDTARQPYKQQPQHF